This T cell receptor (beta chain) was captured by sequencing in a study of T cells in localized non-small cell lung cancer (dated by TCRdb to the early 2020s). Broadly, across the study: T cell repertoires of 200 to 300 early-stage NSCLC patients were analyzed, with tumors being compared against uninvolved tumor-adjacent lungs. The cohort comprised approximately 240 treatment-naïve NSCLC patients with resected, localized lung tumors. A mean age of 66.3 years was recorded for the NSCLC patients, of whom 129 were male and some 100 were female.

At diagnosis, peripheral blood, uninvolved tumor-adjacent lung and tumor were collected and stored as a combination of fresh-frozen and FFPE material. For TCR repertoire profiling, blood samples were analyzed in the form of peripheral blood mononuclear cells. V is cut back by 4 bases and J by 11 bases, with 6 bases in the junction unmatched. The CDR3 covers 12 residues, taking in both the cysteine and the phenylalanine. Only CDR3 DNA is held: 36 bases, read in frame from base 1. For CDR1 and CDR2, the germline V gene lists SQVTM and ANQGSEA. About this clone: Its antigen is not yet known. One base away there is no much larger clone; base qualities are not given.

General study outcomes and caveats: Uninvolved tumor-adjacent lung showed the highest T cell clonality, higher than tumor, which suggests more focused antigenic responses in the uninvolved tumor-adjacent lung. Longer overall survival was associated with higher blood T cell density, whereas shorter survival was associated with higher adjacent-lung clonality. Of the top 100 tumor clones, a median of roughly 60 were detected in paired uninvolved adjacent lung; 28 were also among that lung's top 100. Because multi-region tumor sequencing was not done, intratumor heterogeneity could not be ruled out. Since the design was exploratory, TCR variables were selected using unadjusted p-values with no false-discovery rate correction.

The immunoSEQ Assay was used to sequence TCR beta CDR3 regions from DNA. Regarding the original processing steps: To compute T cell density, TCR beta template counts were normalized to usable DNA, which was estimated by amplifying housekeeping genes. Richness was estimated using the preseqR package, with extrapolation to 400,000 templates for PBMC samples and to 120,000 templates for tissue samples. Clonality was defined as one minus Pielou's evenness. To identify tissue-enriched TCRs, differential abundance testing was run on productive amino-acid clonotypes with a minimum total count of 5 and an alpha of 0.1. The Jaccard Index and the Morisita Overlap Index were used to measure repertoire overlap between compartments. GLIPH clustered TCR beta CDR3s with public tetramer-defined viral CDR3s; viral motifs required at least three viral sequences plus V-gene enrichment. TCRdb retrieved this table from immuneACCESS and kept in-frame rearrangements only. Not all clones are present; in checked studies, unresolved V genes account for under half, and no reason is known for the remainder. V and J calls and clone size follow that table, whereas D and trimming were derived from the DNA. The sample table lists 75,000 to 85,000 clones, around 84% of them with a count of one. Clones ranked in the top ten supply approximately 9.6% of the sample.

This specimen was peripheral blood, taken before any cancer treatment. Rearrangement joined TRBV29-1 to TRBJ1-1; the central 11 bases match TRBD1. This clonotype originated in a female donor of 60 years or more with stage I lung adenocarcinoma. This receptor has the CDR3 CSVGTGGAVAFF. The DNA sequence reads TGCAGCGTTGGGACAGGGGGCGCGGTGGCTTTCTTT.